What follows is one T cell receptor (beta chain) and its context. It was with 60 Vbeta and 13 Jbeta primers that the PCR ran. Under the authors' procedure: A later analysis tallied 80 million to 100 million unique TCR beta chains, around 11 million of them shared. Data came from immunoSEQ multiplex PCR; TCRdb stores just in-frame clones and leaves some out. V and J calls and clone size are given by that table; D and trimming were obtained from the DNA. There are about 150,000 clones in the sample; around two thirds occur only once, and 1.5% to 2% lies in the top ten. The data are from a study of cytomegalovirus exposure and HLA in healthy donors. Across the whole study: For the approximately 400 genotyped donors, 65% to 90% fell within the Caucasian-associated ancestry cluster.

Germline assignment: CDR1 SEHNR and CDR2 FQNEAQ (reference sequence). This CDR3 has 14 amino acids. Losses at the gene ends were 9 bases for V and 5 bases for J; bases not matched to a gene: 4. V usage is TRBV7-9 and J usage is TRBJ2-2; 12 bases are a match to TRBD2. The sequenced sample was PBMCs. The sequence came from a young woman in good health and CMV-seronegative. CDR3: CASVLAGGTGELFF. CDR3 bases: TGTGCCAGTGTTCTAGCGGGAGGGACCGGGGAGCTGTTTTTT.